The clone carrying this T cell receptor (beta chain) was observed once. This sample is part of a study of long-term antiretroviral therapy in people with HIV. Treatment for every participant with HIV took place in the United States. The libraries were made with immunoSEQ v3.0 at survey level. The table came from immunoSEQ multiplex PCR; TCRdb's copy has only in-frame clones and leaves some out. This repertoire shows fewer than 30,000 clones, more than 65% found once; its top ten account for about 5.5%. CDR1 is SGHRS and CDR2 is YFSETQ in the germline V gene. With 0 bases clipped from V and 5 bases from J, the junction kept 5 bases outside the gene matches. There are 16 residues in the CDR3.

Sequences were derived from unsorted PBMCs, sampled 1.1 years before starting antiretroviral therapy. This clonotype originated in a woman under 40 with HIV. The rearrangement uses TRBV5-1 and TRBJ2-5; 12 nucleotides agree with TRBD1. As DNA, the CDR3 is TGCGCCAGCAGCTTGGATGGGACAGGGGGCAGGGAGACCCAGTACTTC. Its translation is CASSLDGTGGRETQYF.